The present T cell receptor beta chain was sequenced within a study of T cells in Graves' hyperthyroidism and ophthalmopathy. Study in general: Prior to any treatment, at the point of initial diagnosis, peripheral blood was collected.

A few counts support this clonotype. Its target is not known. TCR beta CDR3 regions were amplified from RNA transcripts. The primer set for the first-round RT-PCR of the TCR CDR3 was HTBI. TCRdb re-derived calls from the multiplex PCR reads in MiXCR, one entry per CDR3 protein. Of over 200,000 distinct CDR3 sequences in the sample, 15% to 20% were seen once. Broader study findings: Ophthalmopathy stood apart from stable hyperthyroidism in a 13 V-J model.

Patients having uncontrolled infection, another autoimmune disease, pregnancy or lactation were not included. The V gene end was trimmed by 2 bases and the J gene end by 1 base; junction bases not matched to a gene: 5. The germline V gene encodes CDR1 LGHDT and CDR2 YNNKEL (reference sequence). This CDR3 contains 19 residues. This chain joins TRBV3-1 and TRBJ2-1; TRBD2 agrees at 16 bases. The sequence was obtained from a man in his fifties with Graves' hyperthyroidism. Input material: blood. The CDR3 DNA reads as TGTGCCAGCAGCCAACCGGGACTAGCGGGAGGGCCGTCCTACAATGAGCAGTTCTTC. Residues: CASSQPGLAGGPSYNEQFF.